The rows below give T cell receptor beta chains drawn from one sample of a study of shared clonotypes between healthy human individuals. Using immunoSEQ multiplex PCR, the repertoire was profiled, and TCRdb retains in-frame clones only, with some absent. This sample yields a few hundred thousand clones, of which about 96% are seen a single time; around 0.057% belongs to the top ten. Sequencing used naive CD4+ T cells sorted from blood. These receptors were obtained from a woman in her twenties or thirties in good health. CDR3s include the opening cysteine and the closing phenylalanine or tryptophan. D genes are given only for firm matches. The size of a clone is reported for some rows only, either as once, few or many, or as a class for expanded clones.

J gene: TRBJ1-5; clone size: -; V gene: TRBV14; D gene: -; CDR3 DNA: TGTGCCAGCAGCCAGGAACTCAATCAGCCCCAGCATTTT; CDR3 protein: CASSQELNQPQHF
J gene: TRBJ2-1; clone size: -; V gene: TRBV4-1; D gene: TRBD2; CDR3 DNA: TGCGCCAGCACCACCATTGGGGGGAGGGCCTCCTACAATGAGCAGTTCTTC; CDR3 protein: CASTTIGGRASYNEQFF
J gene: TRBJ2-1; clone size: -; V gene: TRBV25-1; D gene: TRBD2; CDR3 DNA: TGTGCCAGCAGATCCAGCGGGAAATATTACAATGAGCAGTTCTTC; CDR3 protein: CASRSSGKYYNEQFF
J gene: TRBJ2-1; clone size: -; V gene: TRBV19; D gene: -; CDR3 DNA: TGTGCCAGTAGTATGCAGCGGCGCGAGCAGTTCTTC; CDR3 protein: CASSMQRREQFF
J gene: TRBJ2-7; clone size: -; V gene: TRBV5-1; D gene: TRBD1; CDR3 DNA: TGCGCCAGCAGCTTGGTGACAGGGTTGAACGAGCAGTACTTC; CDR3 protein: CASSLVTGLNEQYF
J gene: TRBJ2-3; clone size: -; V gene: TRBV5-1; D gene: TRBD2; CDR3 DNA: TGCGCCAGCTCGCAACTAGCGGAACTCACAGATACGCAGTATTTT; CDR3 protein: CASSQLAELTDTQYF
J gene: TRBJ1-3; clone size: few; V gene: TRBV10-3; D gene: TRBD1; CDR3 DNA: TGTGCCATCGGACAGGGAACTGGAAACACCATATATTTT; CDR3 protein: CAIGQGTGNTIYF
J gene: TRBJ2-7; clone size: -; V gene: TRBV6-6; D gene: -; CDR3 DNA: TGTGCCAGCAGGAAACCATCGGACCCCTACGAGCAGTACTTC; CDR3 protein: CASRKPSDPYEQYF
J gene: TRBJ2-2; clone size: -; V gene: TRBV10-3; D gene: -; CDR3 DNA: TGTGCCATCAGTGGTAGTAAGTCGGTGGGGGAGCTGTTTTTT; CDR3 protein: CAISGSKSVGELFF
J gene: TRBJ2-7; clone size: once; V gene: TRBV6-5; D gene: TRBD2; CDR3 DNA: TGTGCCAGCAGACGGGCGGGAGGTCCCTACGAGCAGTACTTC; CDR3 protein: CASRRAGGPYEQYF
J gene: TRBJ1-1; clone size: -; V gene: TRBV7-9; D gene: -; CDR3 DNA: TGTGCCAGCAGACAATGGCCGGACGGAGACAATTACGGCAACACTGAAGCTTTCTTT; CDR3 protein: CASRQWPDGDNYGNTEAFF
J gene: TRBJ1-6; clone size: -; V gene: TRBV2; D gene: TRBD1; CDR3 DNA: TGTGCCAGCAGGGACAGGGAGGATTCACCCCTCCACTTT; CDR3 protein: CASRDREDSPLHF
J gene: TRBJ2-2; clone size: once; V gene: TRBV28; D gene: -; CDR3 DNA: TGTGCCAGCAGTTTAAGCGCGCAGGGTGGAGGGGAGCTGTTTTTT; CDR3 protein: CASSLSAQGGGELFF
J gene: TRBJ2-5; clone size: -; V gene: TRBV5-1; D gene: -; CDR3 DNA: TGCGCCAGCAGCTTCGGCAGGAGGAAAGAGACCCAGTACTTC; CDR3 protein: CASSFGRRKETQYF
J gene: TRBJ2-1; clone size: -; V gene: TRBV11-2; D gene: -; CDR3 DNA: TGTGCCAGCAGCTTAGGTGCGGCTGAGCAGTTCTTC; CDR3 protein: CASSLGAAEQFF
J gene: TRBJ1-5; clone size: once; V gene: TRBV28; D gene: -; CDR3 DNA: TGTGCCAGCAGTTTATGGTCAGGGGTCCCATCCAATCAGCCCCAGCATTTT; CDR3 protein: CASSLWSGVPSNQPQHF
J gene: TRBJ2-7; clone size: once; V gene: TRBV14; D gene: -; CDR3 DNA: TGTGCCAGCAGCCAAGAGGGTCGACGGTCCTACGAGCAGTACTTC; CDR3 protein: CASSQEGRRSYEQYF
J gene: TRBJ2-1; clone size: -; V gene: TRBV6-5; D gene: TRBD1; CDR3 DNA: TGTGCCAGCAGGAGGGACAGGGGCGCGGATGAGCAGTTCTTC; CDR3 protein: CASRRDRGADEQFF
J gene: TRBJ1-1; clone size: few; V gene: TRBV29-1; D gene: TRBD1; CDR3 DNA: TGCAGTGGACAGGAGAACACTGAAGCTTTCTTT; CDR3 protein: CSGQENTEAFF
J gene: TRBJ2-5; clone size: -; V gene: TRBV27; D gene: TRBD2; CDR3 DNA: TGTGCCAGCAGTTGGACTAGCGGGAGGAAAGAGACCCAGTACTTC; CDR3 protein: CASSWTSGRKETQYF
J gene: TRBJ1-3; clone size: -; V gene: TRBV18; D gene: -; CDR3 DNA: TGTGCCAGCTCGTCAGGGGTCGACTCTGGAAACACCATATATTTT; CDR3 protein: CASSSGVDSGNTIYF
J gene: TRBJ2-1; clone size: -; V gene: TRBV19; D gene: -; CDR3 DNA: TGTGCCAGTAGACCGCAGGCGGGCGGTGGCCCCTACAATGAGCAGTTCTTC; CDR3 protein: CASRPQAGGGPYNEQFF
J gene: TRBJ2-3; clone size: -; V gene: TRBV6-5; D gene: TRBD2; CDR3 DNA: TGTGCCAGCAGTTACGCCCAGCGGGGCCCCACAGATACGCAGTATTTT; CDR3 protein: CASSYAQRGPTDTQYF
J gene: TRBJ2-7; clone size: -; V gene: TRBV2; D gene: TRBD2; CDR3 DNA: TGTGCCAGCAGTGGGCCTAGCGGCCCCTACGAGCAGTACTTC; CDR3 protein: CASSGPSGPYEQYF
J gene: TRBJ2-7; clone size: -; V gene: TRBV30; D gene: -; CDR3 DNA: TGTGCCTGGAGCCGACGTTATTTGGACGAGCAGTACTTC; CDR3 protein: CAWSRRYLDEQYF
J gene: TRBJ2-7; clone size: -; V gene: TRBV28; D gene: TRBD1; CDR3 DNA: TGTGCCAGCAGTTCCTGGACAGGGGGGGCCTACGAGCAGTACTTC; CDR3 protein: CASSSWTGGAYEQYF
J gene: TRBJ1-2; clone size: -; V gene: TRBV11-2; D gene: -; CDR3 DNA: TGTGCCAGCAGCTTGGCGATCGAGGGGAATGGCTACACCTTC; CDR3 protein: CASSLAIEGNGYTF
J gene: TRBJ2-1; clone size: -; V gene: TRBV9; D gene: -; CDR3 DNA: TGTGCCAGCAGCGTCCTGATAAATACGAACTCCTACAATGAGCAGTTCTTC; CDR3 protein: CASSVLINTNSYNEQFF
J gene: TRBJ1-1; clone size: -; V gene: TRBV28; D gene: -; CDR3 DNA: TGTGCCAGCACCTACTCGGGGGACACTGAAGCTTTCTTT; CDR3 protein: CASTYSGDTEAFF
J gene: TRBJ2-2; clone size: -; V gene: TRBV6-4; D gene: TRBD1; CDR3 DNA: TGTGCCAGCAGTGACGGGACAGGGGGCGCGCCCTCCACTCGTCGCACCGGGGAGCTGTTTTTT; CDR3 protein: CASSDGTGGAPSTRRTGELFF
J gene: TRBJ2-2; clone size: -; V gene: TRBV7-2; D gene: -; CDR3 DNA: TGTGCCAGCAGCCTAGGGGTCCGATCCGGGGAGCTGTTTTTT; CDR3 protein: CASSLGVRSGELFF
J gene: TRBJ2-2; clone size: -; V gene: TRBV7-8; D gene: TRBD1; CDR3 DNA: TGTGCCAGCAGCGGACACAGGGGGCTGGTCGGGGAGCTGTTTTTT; CDR3 protein: CASSGHRGLVGELFF
J gene: TRBJ1-2; clone size: -; V gene: TRBV5-4; D gene: -; CDR3 DNA: TGTGCCAGCAGCTACGAGACAGGCGTTGGCTACACCTTC; CDR3 protein: CASSYETGVGYTF
J gene: TRBJ2-3; clone size: -; V gene: TRBV11-2; D gene: TRBD1; CDR3 DNA: TGTGCCAGCAGCTTACGCCGGGACAGACACACAGATACGCAGTATTTT; CDR3 protein: CASSLRRDRHTDTQYF
J gene: TRBJ2-1; clone size: -; V gene: TRBV16; D gene: TRBD2; CDR3 DNA: TGTGCCAGCACACCGGCGGGAGGTGGGAATGAGCAGTTCTTC; CDR3 protein: CASTPAGGGNEQFF
J gene: TRBJ2-7; clone size: once; V gene: TRBV5-8; D gene: TRBD2; CDR3 DNA: TGTGCCAGCAGCTCCCGCCGGGGGGTCTACGAGCAGTACTTC; CDR3 protein: CASSSRRGVYEQYF
J gene: TRBJ2-3; clone size: -; V gene: TRBV27; D gene: TRBD1; CDR3 DNA: TGTGCCAGCCGACCCGAGGGGGCCAGTCAGACGCAGTATTTT; CDR3 protein: CASRPEGASQTQYF
J gene: TRBJ1-1; clone size: -; V gene: TRBV6-5; D gene: -; CDR3 DNA: TGTGCCAGCATTCCCAGGGCAGGCACTGAAGCTTTCTTT; CDR3 protein: CASIPRAGTEAFF
J gene: TRBJ2-2; clone size: few; V gene: TRBV4-1; D gene: -; CDR3 DNA: TGCGCCAGCAGCCAAGATCTGGGGACCGGGGAGCTGTTTTTT; CDR3 protein: CASSQDLGTGELFF
J gene: TRBJ2-2; clone size: -; V gene: TRBV4-1; D gene: -; CDR3 DNA: TGCGCCAGCAGCCAAGCCGGGAGAGGGGCCGGGGAGCTGTTTTTT; CDR3 protein: CASSQAGRGAGELFF
J gene: TRBJ2-7; clone size: -; V gene: TRBV6-6; D gene: -; CDR3 DNA: TGTGCCAGCAGTCCCCTCGAAGGGAGAGGTTCCTACGAGCAGTACTTC; CDR3 protein: CASSPLEGRGSYEQYF
J gene: TRBJ2-5; clone size: -; V gene: TRBV5-1; D gene: -; CDR3 DNA: TGCGCCAGCAGCTTTAAGGGTGCGGGGACCCAGTACTTC; CDR3 protein: CASSFKGAGTQYF
J gene: TRBJ2-3; clone size: once; V gene: TRBV19; D gene: -; CDR3 DNA: TGTGCCAGTACGAGAGGAGGCACAGATACGCAGTATTTT; CDR3 protein: CASTRGGTDTQYF
J gene: TRBJ2-1; clone size: -; V gene: TRBV15; D gene: -; CDR3 DNA: TGTGCCACCAGCAGAGAGCTCCCCTCTCGCCGGGGCAATGAGCAGTTCTTC; CDR3 protein: CATSRELPSRRGNEQFF
J gene: TRBJ1-1; clone size: -; V gene: TRBV7-8; D gene: -; CDR3 DNA: TGTGCCAGCAGCTTCACCGACAGGCCTGGGGACTTT; CDR3 protein: CASSFTDRPGDF
J gene: TRBJ1-1; clone size: -; V gene: TRBV11-3; D gene: TRBD1; CDR3 DNA: TGTGCCAGCAGCTCTCGGGACAGGAACACTGAAGCTTTCTTT; CDR3 protein: CASSSRDRNTEAFF
J gene: TRBJ1-1; clone size: once; V gene: TRBV4-1; D gene: -; CDR3 DNA: TGCGCCAGCAGCCAAGGGACAGCGAACACTGAAGCTTTCTTT; CDR3 protein: CASSQGTANTEAFF
J gene: TRBJ1-2; clone size: -; V gene: TRBV19; D gene: -; CDR3 DNA: TGTGCCAGTAGCGCCGGGTGGGGACCAGGCTATGGCTACACCTTC; CDR3 protein: CASSAGWGPGYGYTF
J gene: TRBJ2-3; clone size: once; V gene: TRBV19; D gene: -; CDR3 DNA: TGTGCCAGTAGAGACCGGGGGCGCACAGATACGCAGTATTTT; CDR3 protein: CASRDRGRTDTQYF
J gene: TRBJ1-5; clone size: -; V gene: TRBV15; D gene: -; CDR3 DNA: TGTGCCACCAGCAGGGGCCTTCAGCCCCAGCATTTT; CDR3 protein: CATSRGLQPQHF
J gene: TRBJ2-3; clone size: -; V gene: TRBV21-1; D gene: -; CDR3 DNA: TGTGCCAGCAGCAATGACTCTTGGACAGATACGCAGTATTTT; CDR3 protein: CASSNDSWTDTQYF
J gene: TRBJ2-3; clone size: -; V gene: TRBV6-1; D gene: TRBD2; CDR3 DNA: TGTGCCAGCAGTGGCCGGACTAGCGGCACCACAGATACGCAGTATTTT; CDR3 protein: CASSGRTSGTTDTQYF
J gene: TRBJ1-1; clone size: once; V gene: TRBV20-1; D gene: -; CDR3 DNA: TGCAGTGCTGCCTATCTGGGTGAAGCTTTCTTT; CDR3 protein: CSAAYLGEAFF
J gene: TRBJ1-5; clone size: -; V gene: TRBV28; D gene: -; CDR3 DNA: TGTGCCAGCAGGTTTGATCGAGGTCGATTCAATCAGCCCCAGCATTTT; CDR3 protein: CASRFDRGRFNQPQHF